This is a list of T cell receptor beta chains from one sample in a study of monozygotic twins with inflammatory bowel disease. TCRdb reprocessed the 5' RACE reads and keeps a single row for each CDR3 protein, giving no DNA. Its table lists about 110,000 distinct CDR3 sequences. The specimen was blood. These TCRs come from a human donor with ulcerative colitis or Crohn's disease, or a healthy co-twin of an affected twin (not recorded which). The CDR3 runs from the conserved cysteine through the conserved F or W. Some rows have no size entry. The others give once, few or many, or a class for an expanded clone.

j_call: TRBJ1-5
clone_size: -
v_call: TRBV7-9
cdr3_aa: CASSPTGGDQPQHF

j_call: TRBJ2-2
clone_size: -
v_call: TRBV7-8
cdr3_aa: CASSLRDTNTGELFF

j_call: TRBJ1-1
clone_size: -
v_call: TRBV20-1
cdr3_aa: CSAPGRATEAFF

j_call: TRBJ2-3
clone_size: -
v_call: TRBV20-1
cdr3_aa: CSAALAGSTDTQYF

j_call: TRBJ2-3
clone_size: -
v_call: TRBV7-3
cdr3_aa: CASSVGLAGDTDTQYF

j_call: TRBJ2-7
clone_size: -
v_call: TRBV20-1
cdr3_aa: CSAREAGSRWNEQYF

j_call: TRBJ2-1
clone_size: -
v_call: TRBV28
cdr3_aa: CASSLYPSGGYNEQFF

j_call: TRBJ2-1
clone_size: -
v_call: TRBV20-1
cdr3_aa: CSARDLRGGNEQFF

j_call: TRBJ2-7
clone_size: -
v_call: TRBV2
cdr3_aa: CASRILEGSYEQYF

j_call: TRBJ2-3
clone_size: -
v_call: TRBV7-9
cdr3_aa: CASRGGTGMYF

j_call: TRBJ2-1
clone_size: -
v_call: TRBV19
cdr3_aa: CASSMAPGGNEQFF

j_call: TRBJ2-1
clone_size: -
v_call: TRBV4-1
cdr3_aa: CASSRGQGALNEQFF

j_call: TRBJ2-5
clone_size: -
v_call: TRBV5-1
cdr3_aa: CASSTRATKETQYF

j_call: TRBJ2-3
clone_size: -
v_call: TRBV15
cdr3_aa: CATSSQQGSTDTQYF

j_call: TRBJ1-5
clone_size: -
v_call: TRBV7-9
cdr3_aa: CASSSTGAGTQPQHF

j_call: TRBJ1-5
clone_size: -
v_call: TRBV6-1
cdr3_aa: CASSEMGNSNQPQHF

j_call: TRBJ2-2
clone_size: medium-sized
v_call: TRBV28
cdr3_aa: CASSSRGTGELFF

j_call: TRBJ2-5
clone_size: -
v_call: TRBV28
cdr3_aa: CASSFRDSDQETQYF

j_call: TRBJ1-4
clone_size: -
v_call: TRBV6-5
cdr3_aa: CASSLLTDRVEEKLFF

j_call: TRBJ2-7
clone_size: -
v_call: TRBV6-5
cdr3_aa: CASSYDTGTQSYEQYF

j_call: TRBJ2-2
clone_size: -
v_call: TRBV7-9
cdr3_aa: CASSLTRQGRFTGELFF

j_call: TRBJ1-5
clone_size: -
v_call: TRBV28
cdr3_aa: CASSPDGDGYQPQHF

j_call: TRBJ1-1
clone_size: -
v_call: TRBV24-1
cdr3_aa: CATSDNRGDFVEAFF

j_call: TRBJ2-7
clone_size: -
v_call: TRBV7-9
cdr3_aa: CASSLKQETNAYEQYF

j_call: TRBJ2-5
clone_size: -
v_call: TRBV12-3/TRBV12-4
cdr3_aa: CASTREGETQYF

j_call: TRBJ2-6
clone_size: -
v_call: TRBV20-1
cdr3_aa: CSARDWASSGANVLTF

j_call: TRBJ1-2
clone_size: -
v_call: TRBV5-1
cdr3_aa: CASSPTADLPGGYTF

j_call: TRBJ2-7
clone_size: -
v_call: TRBV12-3/TRBV12-4
cdr3_aa: CASSYRPVRPYF

j_call: TRBJ2-7
clone_size: -
v_call: TRBV28
cdr3_aa: CASSQQGASDEQYF

j_call: TRBJ1-2
clone_size: -
v_call: TRBV11-3
cdr3_aa: CASSLADRGLYGYTF

j_call: TRBJ1-2
clone_size: -
v_call: TRBV15
cdr3_aa: CATSRDLRGTYGYTF

j_call: TRBJ2-5
clone_size: -
v_call: TRBV12-3/TRBV12-4
cdr3_aa: CASSPIGGGYQETQYF

j_call: TRBJ2-3
clone_size: -
v_call: TRBV19
cdr3_aa: CASRQRLAGGSTTDTQYF